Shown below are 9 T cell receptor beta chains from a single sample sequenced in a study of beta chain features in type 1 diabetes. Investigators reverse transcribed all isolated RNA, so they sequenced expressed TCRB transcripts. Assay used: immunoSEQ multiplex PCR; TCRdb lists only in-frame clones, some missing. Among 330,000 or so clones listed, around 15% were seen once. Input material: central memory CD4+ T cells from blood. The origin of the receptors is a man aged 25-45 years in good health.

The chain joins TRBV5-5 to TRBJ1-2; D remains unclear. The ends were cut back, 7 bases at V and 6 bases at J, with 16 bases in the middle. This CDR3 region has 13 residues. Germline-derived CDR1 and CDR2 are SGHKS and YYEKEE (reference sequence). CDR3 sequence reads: CASGPRGGDGYTF. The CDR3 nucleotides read TGTGCCAGCGGCCCGAGAGGTGGAGATGGCTACACCTTC.

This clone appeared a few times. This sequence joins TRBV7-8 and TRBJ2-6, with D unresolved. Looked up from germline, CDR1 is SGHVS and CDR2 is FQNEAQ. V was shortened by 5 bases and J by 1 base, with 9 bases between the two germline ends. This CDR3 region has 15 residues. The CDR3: CASSADVSGANVLTF. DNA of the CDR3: TGTGCCAGCAGCGCGGACGTGTCTGGGGCCAACGTCCTGACTTTC.

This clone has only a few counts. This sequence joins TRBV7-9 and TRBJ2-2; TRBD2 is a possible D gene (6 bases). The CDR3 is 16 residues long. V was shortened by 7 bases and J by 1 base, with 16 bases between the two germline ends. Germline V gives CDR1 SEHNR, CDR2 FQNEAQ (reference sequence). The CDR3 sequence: CASIPAGGLNTGELFF. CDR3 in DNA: TGTGCCAGCATCCCCGCCGGAGGGCTGAACACCGGGGAGCTGTTTTTT.

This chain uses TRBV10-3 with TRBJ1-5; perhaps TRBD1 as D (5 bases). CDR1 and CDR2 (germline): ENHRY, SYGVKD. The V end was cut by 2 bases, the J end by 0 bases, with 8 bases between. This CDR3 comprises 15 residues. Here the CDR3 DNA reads TGTGCCATCAGTGAGAAGGGGAATAGCAATCAGCCCCAGCATTTT. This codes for CAISEKGNSNQPQHF.

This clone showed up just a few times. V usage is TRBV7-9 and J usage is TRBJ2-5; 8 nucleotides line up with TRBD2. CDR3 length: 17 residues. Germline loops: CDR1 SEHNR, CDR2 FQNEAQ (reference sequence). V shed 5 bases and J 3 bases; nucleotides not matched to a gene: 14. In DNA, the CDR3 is TGTGCCAGCAGCCCGGGGACTCCCGGGGGGGCTAAAGAGACCCAGTACTTC. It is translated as CASSPGTPGGAKETQYF.

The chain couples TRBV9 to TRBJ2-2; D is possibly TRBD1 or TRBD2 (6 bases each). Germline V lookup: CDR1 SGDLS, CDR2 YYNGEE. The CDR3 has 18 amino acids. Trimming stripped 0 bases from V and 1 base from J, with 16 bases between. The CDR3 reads CASSVAVGGTGNTGELFF. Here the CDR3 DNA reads TGTGCCAGCAGCGTAGCGGTAGGGGGGACGGGGAACACCGGGGAGCTGTTTTTT.

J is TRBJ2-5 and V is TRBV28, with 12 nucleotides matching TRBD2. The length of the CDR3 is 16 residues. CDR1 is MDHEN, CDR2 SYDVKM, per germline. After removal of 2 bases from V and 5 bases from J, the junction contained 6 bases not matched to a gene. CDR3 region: CASSLDKLAGGETQYF. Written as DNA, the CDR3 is TGTGCCAGCAGTTTAGATAAGCTAGCGGGGGGGGAGACCCAGTACTTC. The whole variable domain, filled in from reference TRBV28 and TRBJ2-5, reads DVKVTQSSRYLVKRTGEKVFLECVQDMDHENMFWYRQDPGLGLRLIYFSYDVKMKEKGDIPEGYSVSREKKERFSLILESASTNQTSMYLCASSLDKLAGGETQYFGPGTRLLVL.

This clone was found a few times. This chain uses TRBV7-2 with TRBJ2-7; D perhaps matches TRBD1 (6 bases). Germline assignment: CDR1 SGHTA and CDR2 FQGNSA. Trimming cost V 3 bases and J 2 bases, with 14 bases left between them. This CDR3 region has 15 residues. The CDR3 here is CASSLGVGATYEQYF. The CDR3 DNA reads TGTGCCAGCAGCTTGGGCGTGGGGGCCACCTACGAGCAGTACTTC.

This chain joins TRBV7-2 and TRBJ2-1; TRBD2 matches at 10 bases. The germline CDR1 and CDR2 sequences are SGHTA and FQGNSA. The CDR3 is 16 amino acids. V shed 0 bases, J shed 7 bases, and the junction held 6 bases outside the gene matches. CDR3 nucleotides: TGTGCCAGCAGCTTAGCACAACTAGCGGGGAGGAATGAGCAGTTCTTC. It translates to CASSLAQLAGRNEQFF. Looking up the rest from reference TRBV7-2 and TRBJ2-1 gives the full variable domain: GAGVSQSPSNKVTEKGKDVELRCDPISGHTALYWYRQSLGQGLEFLIYFQGNSAPDKSGLPSDRFSAERTGGSVSTLTIQRTQQEDSAVYLCASSLAQLAGRNEQFFGPGTRLTVL.